The 17 T cell receptor beta chains listed next were all sequenced from one sample in a study of blood T cell repertoires in COVID-19. Profiled with immunoSEQ multiplex PCR; TCRdb holds only in-frame clones, not every one. Among approximately 260,000 clones, around 83% were seen once, and the ten largest hold approximately 10%. Sequencing used peripheral blood. The source is a woman of 80 years or more with acute or convalescent COVID-19.

This chain uses TRBV28 with TRBJ1-5; D is possibly TRBD1 (6 bases). This CDR3 spans 18 amino acids. The V and J ends lost 5 bases and 7 bases respectively, with 27 bases between them. The germline V gene encodes CDR1 MDHEN and CDR2 SYDVKM. In nucleotides, the CDR3 is TGTGCCAGCAGTCCTCCAGGTACAGGGAATTTTGGGGACCAGCCCCAGCATTTT. Residues: CASSPPGTGNFGDQPQHF.

V and J are TRBV28 and TRBJ2-4, with D possibly being TRBD1 (8 bases). The CDR3 loop spans 14 amino acids. Germline loops: CDR1 MDHEN, CDR2 SYDVKM. Deletions cut 10 bases from V and 6 bases from J, with 19 bases between. The CDR3 nucleotides are TGTGCCACCTCGTCCAACAGGGGGGGAAACATTCAGTACTTC. Translating it yields CATSSNRGGNIQYF.

V is TRBV7-3 and J is TRBJ2-3, with 9 bases fitting TRBD1. V lost 4 bases, J lost 3 bases, and 5 bases stayed unmatched. Germline CDR1 and CDR2: SGHTA and FQGTGA. The CDR3 is 15 residues long. The CDR3 loop reads CASSSGQGGTDTQYF. DNA of the CDR3: TGTGCCAGCAGCTCGGGACAGGGAGGGACAGATACGCAGTATTTT.

The chain employs TRBV27 and TRBJ1-5; tentative D call: TRBD1 (5 bases). The germline CDR1 and CDR2 sequences are MNHEY and SMNVEV (reference sequence). The length of the CDR3 is 13 residues. Trimming pared 8 bases from V and 4 bases from J, leaving 12 bases between. The chain's CDR3 is CASRRDWNQPQHF. CDR3 nucleotides: TGTGCCAGCCGCCGGGACTGGAATCAGCCCCAGCATTTT.

The CDR3 region has the DNA TGTGCCAGCAGTTACAGGACAGGGAGAACTAACTATGGCTACACCTTC. This codes for CASSYRTGRTNYGYTF. The chain carries TRBV6-5 and TRBJ1-2; 8 positions match TRBD1. The CDR3 spans 16 residues. CDR1 and CDR2 from the germline V gene are MNHEY and SVGAGI. V shed 2 bases, J shed 0 bases, and the junction held 5 bases outside the gene matches.

Points on this clone: This sample also contains other DNA sequences that code for the same CDR3. The rearrangement uses TRBV12-3 or TRBV12-4 and TRBJ1-1; perhaps TRBD1 as D (5 bases). V was shortened by 6 bases and J by 5 bases, with 13 bases between the two germline ends. This CDR3 has 13 residues. Written as DNA, the CDR3 is TGTGCCAGCAGCCTCCGGGGGGGGACTGAAGCTTTCTTT. Translation gives CASSLRGGTEAFF.

The chain is built from TRBV11-2 and TRBJ2-2, with D possibly matching TRBD1 (6 bases). V was shortened by 0 bases and J by 5 bases, with 16 bases between the two germline ends. CDR1 SGHAT and CDR2 FQNNGV come from the germline V gene. The CDR3 consists of 17 residues. CDR3: CASSLEYTGTITGELFF. The CDR3, as DNA: TGTGCCAGCAGCTTAGAGTATACAGGGACGATTACCGGGGAGCTGTTTTTT.

The V and J genes are TRBV28 and TRBJ1-1, with D hard to call. V was cut by 6 bases and J by 2 bases, with 13 bases left in between. The V gene's germline CDR1 is MDHEN and CDR2 SYDVKM. This CDR3 is built from 14 residues. CDR3 DNA: TGTGCCAGCAGCCCCGGGGAACTTAACACTGAAGCTTTCTTT. Its protein product is CASSPGELNTEAFF.

This clone was seen only once. Here the CDR3 DNA reads TGTGCCAGCAGCGCCAACCCCTACTACAATGAGCAGTTCTTC. Translated: CASSANPYYNEQFF. V usage is TRBV9 and J usage is TRBJ2-1, with unresolved D. The CDR3 is 14 amino acids. V was clipped by 3 bases and J by 3 bases, with 10 bases between them. In germline, CDR1 is SGDLS, CDR2 YYNGEE. Filled out from reference TRBV9 and TRBJ2-1, the complete variable domain reads DSGVTQTPKHLITATGQRVTLRCSPRSGDLSVYWYQQSLDQGLQFLIQYYNGEERAKGNILERFSAQQFPDLHSELNLSSLELGDSALYFCASSANPYYNEQFFGPGTRLTVL.

The chain recombines TRBV7-2 with TRBJ2-5; D is perhaps TRBD2 (5 bases). This CDR3 has 14 amino acids. CDR1 is SGHTA, CDR2 FQGNSA, per germline. The V gene lost 3 bases and the J gene lost 5 bases, with 13 bases spanning the gap. CDR3 protein: CASSFRRGVETQYF. In nucleotides, the CDR3 is TGTGCCAGCAGCTTTAGACGGGGAGTGGAGACCCAGTACTTC.

The rearrangement uses TRBV28 and TRBJ2-3, with 7 bases lining up with TRBD1. V dropped 6 bases and J dropped 9; count of bases not matched to a gene: 15. CDR1 MDHEN and CDR2 SYDVKM come from the germline V gene. This CDR3 comprises 15 residues. CDR3 coding DNA: TGTGCCAGCAGCGTGGGACAGCCACCCAAGCTGACGCAGTATTTT. This gives the protein CASSVGQPPKLTQYF.

This rearrangement joins TRBV18 to TRBJ1-2; D is undetermined. The CDR3 extends over 13 amino acids. Germline V gene lookup returns CDR1 KGHSH and CDR2 LQKENI. V lost 3 bases to trimming and J lost 3 bases, with 8 bases between them. The CDR3 bases are TGTGCCAGCTCACCCCCTTCCGACTATGGCTACACCTTC. Translating it yields CASSPPSDYGYTF.

The chain recombines TRBV10-2 with TRBJ1-3; unclear D gene. V lost 9 bases and J 4 bases, leaving 19 bases between the germline ends. Germline CDR1 WSHSY, CDR2 SAAADI. There are 15 residues in the CDR3. The CDR3: CASRLRFIAGNTIYF. CDR3 nucleotide sequence: TGCGCCAGTCGGCTAAGGTTCATAGCGGGAAACACCATATATTTT.

The V call is TRBV29-1, the J call TRBJ1-5; D unresolved. The V end lost 4 bases, the J end lost 0 bases, and 7 bases lay between the germline ends. The V gene's germline CDR1 is SQVTM and CDR2 ANQGSEA. The CDR3 spans 13 residues. The CDR3 region has the DNA TGCAGCGTTGGCGACAATAGCAATCAGCCCCAGCATTTT. Amino acids: CSVGDNSNQPQHF. The whole variable domain, filled in from reference TRBV29-1 and TRBJ1-5, reads SAVISQKPSRDICQRGTSLTIQCQVDSQVTMMFWYRQQPGQSLTLIATANQGSEATYESGFVIDKFPISRPNLTFSTLTVSNMSPEDSSIYLCSVGDNSNQPQHFGDGTRLSIL.

V usage is TRBV29-1 and J usage is TRBJ1-2; no clear D gene. With 1 base removed from V and 0 bases from J, the gap between germline ends came to 12 bases. The germline CDR1 and CDR2 sequences are SQVTM and ANQGSEA. The CDR3 sequence is 15 residues long. The CDR3 DNA is TGCAGCGTTGAAGTCGCCAGGAAACCTAACTATGGCTACACCTTC. It encodes CSVEVARKPNYGYTF.

The chain carries TRBV19 and TRBJ2-2; 11 bases agree with TRBD1. The trim removed 8 bases at V and 5 bases at J, leaving 7 bases unmatched. Germline CDR1 is LNHDA and CDR2 is SQIVND (reference sequence). CDR3 length: 15 residues. The CDR3 bases are TGTGCCAGTCGCGGGACAGGGGGTCGAACCGGGGAGCTGTTTTTT. It specifies CASRGTGGRTGELFF.

The V gene is TRBV2, the J gene TRBJ2-5; a weak D match, TRBD1 (6 bases). This CDR3 is built from 14 residues. Trimming removed 6 bases at V and 5 bases at J, with 16 bases between. The germline V gene has CDR1 SNHLY and CDR2 FYNNEI. CDR3 coding DNA: TGTGCCAGCAGGTCAACAGGGTTGGGGGAGACCCAGTACTTC. Amino acid sequence: CASRSTGLGETQYF.